These 22 T cell receptor beta chains came from one sample sequenced in a study of T cells after yellow fever vaccination. TCRdb processed the 5' RACE reads anew with MiXCR; each CDR3 protein has one entry. Here the sample spans 150,000 to 200,000 distinct CDR3 sequences, roughly 11% being singletons. Sequencing used CD8+ T cells sorted from PBMCs, obtained 15 days after the yellow fever booster vaccination. All receptors come from a young man who received the YFV17D yellow fever vaccine.

The rearrangement links TRBV4-1 to TRBJ1-4, with D unresolved. The germline V gene has CDR1 MGHRA and CDR2 YSYEKL. V was trimmed by 5 bases and J by 4 bases, leaving 14 bases between them. The CDR3 is made up of 15 amino acids. The CDR3 DNA reads TGCGCCAGCAGCATCCACAGTACTAATAATGAAAAACTGTTTTTT. It codes for CASSIHSTNNEKLFF.

This clonotype came up a few times. The chain employs TRBV7-6 and TRBJ1-2; 7 bases are a match to TRBD1. Germline values: CDR1 SGHVS, CDR2 FNYEAQ. The V and J ends lost 5 bases and 4 bases, in that order; junction bases with no gene match: 4. The CDR3 totals 13 residues. The CDR3 spells CASSPGGIYGYTF. Here the CDR3 DNA reads TGTGCCAGCAGCCCAGGGGGGATCTATGGCTACACCTTC. The full variable domain, completed using reference TRBV7-6 and TRBJ1-2, is GAGVSQSPRYKVTKRGQDVALRCDPISGHVSLYWYRQALGQGPEFLTYFNYEAQQDKSGLPNDRFSAERPEGSISTLTIQRTEQRDSAMYRCASSPGGIYGYTFGSGTRLTVV.

This clonotype was counted between two and nine times. The rearrangement links TRBV5-5 to TRBJ2-7; 7 nucleotides align to TRBD1. Unmatched junction bases numbered 3, after V lost 2 bases and J lost 4 bases. Germline V gives CDR1 SGHKS, CDR2 YYEKEE (reference sequence). The CDR3 runs 13 residues. CDR3 loop: CASSFYRGYEQYF. The CDR3 DNA reads TGTGCCAGCAGCTTCTACAGGGGATACGAGCAGTACTTC.

In this sample, this clonotype turned up a few times. This chain links TRBV3-1 with TRBJ1-5; unclear D gene. The CDR3 is 15 residues long. Trimming took 5 bases from V and 3 from J, leaving 14 bases between them. Germline V gives CDR1 LGHDT, CDR2 YNNKEL (reference sequence). CDR3 sequence: CASSAAWENNQPQHF. The CDR3 DNA follows: TGTGCCAGCAGCGCGGCGTGGGAGAACAATCAGCCCCAGCATTTT.

Ten or more counts support this clonotype. This chain joins TRBV4-1 and TRBJ1-5, with D possibly matching TRBD1 (6 bases). Germline V gives CDR1 MGHRA, CDR2 YSYEKL. Trimming removed 2 bases at V and 0 bases at J, with 8 bases between. CDR3 size: 15 residues. CDR3 coding DNA: TGCGCCAGCAGCCAAAGGGACATTAGCAATCAGCCCCAGCATTTT. As protein: CASSQRDISNQPQHF.

This clonotype showed up just a few times. The chain links TRBV12-3 or TRBV12-4 to TRBJ1-3, with D perhaps TRBD1 (5 bases). Trimming took 5 bases from V and 0 from J, leaving 14 bases between them. The CDR3 consists of 16 residues. CDR3 DNA sequence: TGTGCCAGCAGTGGCGTTGACGGGGGCTCTGGAAACACCATATATTTT. Translation gives CASSGVDGGSGNTIYF.

This clonotype was counted only a few times. The chain combines TRBV12-3 or TRBV12-4 with TRBJ2-5; perhaps TRBD2 as D (5 bases). V was clipped by 4 bases and J by 4 bases, with 16 bases between them. The CDR3 runs to 15 residues. The CDR3 protein is CASSSYGDEGETQYF. CDR3 nucleotides: TGTGCCAGCAGTTCTTACGGCGACGAGGGAGAGACCCAGTACTTC.

This sequence joins TRBV7-6 and TRBJ2-5, with 10 bases fitting TRBD1. The CDR3 runs 19 residues. J was trimmed by 5 bases and V by 0 bases; bases with no gene match: 15. CDR1 and CDR2 from the germline V gene are SGHVS and FNYEAQ. In DNA form, the CDR3 reads TGTGCCAGCAGCTTAGCCGAACGGGACAGGGGTATCTTGTGGGAGACCCAGTACTTC. Residues: CASSLAERDRGILWETQYF.

The chain combines TRBV6-5 with TRBJ2-1, with D perhaps TRBD1 or TRBD2 (5 bases each). The CDR3 is made up of 13 amino acids. The V end was cut by 6 bases, the J end by 8 bases, with 14 bases between. The germline V gene encodes CDR1 MNHEY and CDR2 SVGAGI. CDR3 nucleotides: TGTGCCAGCAGGGGACCCGGTGGGGATGAGCAGTTCTTC. The encoded protein is CASRGPGGDEQFF.

This clonotype has only a few counts. The CDR3 DNA reads as TGTGCCAGCAGCTTGGAGAAAACCAACACTGAAGCTTTCTTT. It is translated as CASSLEKTNTEAFF. The chain couples TRBV5-4 to TRBJ1-1; D is unclear. The CDR3 extends over 14 amino acids. Germline CDR1 SGHNT, CDR2 YYREEE (reference sequence). Trimming cost V 0 bases and J 2 bases, with 8 bases left between them.

This clonotype was observed a handful of times. V and J are TRBV4-1 and TRBJ2-7; 7 bases are shared with TRBD1. The germline V gene encodes CDR1 MGHRA and CDR2 YSYEKL. V gave up 0 bases and J gave up 2 bases; unmatched junction bases: 7. The CDR3 consists of 16 residues. This CDR3 reads CASSQDRDRSPYEQYF. The CDR3 region has the DNA TGCGCCAGCAGCCAAGATCGGGACAGATCACCCTACGAGCAGTACTTC.

Many counts were recorded for this clonotype. The chain is built from TRBV7-8 and TRBJ2-5; D is ambiguous. The length of the CDR3 is 11 residues. CDR1 and CDR2 (germline): SGHVS, FQNEAQ. Trimming took off 7 bases at V and 7 bases at J, with 10 bases between the two ends. The CDR3 is CASTKSGTQYF. Written as DNA, the CDR3 is TGTGCCAGCACCAAATCGGGGACCCAGTACTTC.

This chain joins TRBV4-3 and TRBJ2-1; 8 nucleotides match TRBD2. The CDR3 is made up of 12 amino acids. Germline values: CDR1 LGHNA, CDR2 YSLEER. The V and J ends lost 4 bases and 7 bases, in that order; junction bases with no gene match: 0. CDR3 loop: CASSLAGNEQFF. In nucleotides, the CDR3 is TGCGCCAGCAGCCTAGCGGGGAATGAGCAGTTCTTC.

The chain couples TRBV3-1 to TRBJ2-7; the D is unclear. The CDR3 is 11 residues long. The V end lost 3 bases, the J end lost 6 bases, and 6 bases lay between the germline ends. Germline V gene lookup returns CDR1 LGHDT and CDR2 YNNKEL (reference sequence). Here the CDR3 reads CASSHASEQYF. CDR3 coding DNA: TGTGCCAGCAGCCACGCATCCGAGCAGTACTTC.

The chain employs TRBV6-1 and TRBJ1-6; 7 nucleotides agree with TRBD1. Trimming removed 2 bases from V and 4 bases from J; junction bases left unmatched: 17. This CDR3 contains 20 residues. The germline V gene has CDR1 MNHNS and CDR2 SASEGT. DNA for the CDR3: TGTGCCAGCAGTGAATACCAGGACTACGAACCGGGACAGTATAATTCACCCCTCCACTTT. It yields the protein CASSEYQDYEPGQYNSPLHF.

The V gene is TRBV15, the J gene TRBJ1-2; 7 bases align to TRBD1. The CDR3 runs to 15 residues. In germline, CDR1 is LNHNV, CDR2 YYDKDF (reference sequence). The V gene end was trimmed by 0 bases and the J gene end by 6 bases; junction bases not matched to a gene: 7. CDR3 in DNA: TGTGCCACCAGCAGAGATTACGGAACAGGGGATGGCTACACCTTC. Translation gives CATSRDYGTGDGYTF. Filled out from reference TRBV15 and TRBJ1-2, the complete variable domain reads DAMVIQNPRYQVTQFGKPVTLSCSQTLNHNVMYWYQQKSSQAPKLLFHYYDKDFNNEADTPDNFQSRRPNTSFCFLDIRSPGLGDTAMYLCATSRDYGTGDGYTFGSGTRLTVV.

This clonotype was detected only a few times. This chain connects TRBV4-2 to TRBJ1-2; D uncertain. Germline lookup yields CDR1 LGHNA and CDR2 YNFKEQ. CDR3 length equals 16 residues. With 4 bases removed from V and 7 bases from J, the gap between germline ends came to 22 bases. CDR3 sequence: CASSPKHQLLVGGYTF. CDR3 nucleotide sequence: TGTGCCAGCAGCCCAAAGCACCAGTTGTTGGTAGGTGGCTACACCTTC.

This clonotype was counted only a few times. The rearrangement uses TRBV7-6 and TRBJ2-1; TRBD1 matches 10 bases. CDR1 and CDR2 (germline): SGHVS, FNYEAQ. Trimming took 1 base from V and 6 from J; bases not matched to a gene: 9. The length of the CDR3 is 17 residues. For the CDR3, the DNA is TGTGCCAGCAGCTTAGTAGACGACAGGGGGCTCTTCAATGAGCAGTTCTTC. Protein product: CASSLVDDRGLFNEQFF.

DNA for the CDR3: TGTGCCAGCAGCTTAGTTACTGGGGACGAGCAGTACTTC. It yields the protein CASSLVTGDEQYF. This sequence joins TRBV13 and TRBJ2-7; D remains unclear. The CDR3 covers 13 residues. V was clipped by 1 base and J by 5 bases, with 9 bases between them. Germline CDR1 reads PRHDT; CDR2 reads FYEKMQ (reference sequence). Together with reference TRBV13 and TRBJ2-7, the CDR3 gives the full variable domain: AAGVIQSPRHLIKEKRETATLKCYPIPRHDTVYWYQQGPGQDPQFLISFYEKMQSDKGSIPDRFSAQQFSDYHSELNMSSLELGDSALYFCASSLVTGDEQYFGPGTRLTVT.

This clonotype was found many times. The V gene is TRBV4-1, the J gene TRBJ2-5; 9 bases are a match to TRBD2. Germline CDR1 MGHRA, CDR2 YSYEKL. After removal of 0 bases from V and 0 bases from J, the junction contained 2 bases not matched to a gene. This CDR3 has 16 residues. CDR3 nucleotides: TGCGCCAGCAGCCAAGAAAGCGGGGGGTACCAAGAGACCCAGTACTTC. Its protein product is CASSQESGGYQETQYF.

In this sample, this clonotype turned up a few times. V gene TRBV29-1 combines with J gene TRBJ1-1; 7 nucleotides agree with TRBD1. This CDR3 comprises 13 residues. The V and J ends lost 0 bases and 7 bases, in that order; junction bases with no gene match: 5. Germline-derived CDR1 and CDR2 are SQVTM and ANQGSEA. CDR3 sequence reads: CSVEDTGQSEAFF. For the CDR3, the DNA is TGCAGCGTTGAAGATACGGGACAGAGTGAAGCTTTCTTT.

The table lists this clonotype with a few counts. The gene calls are TRBV5-5 and TRBJ2-3; unclear D gene. The V end was cut by 3 bases, the J end by 5 bases, with 10 bases between. The CDR3 consists of 13 residues. Germline loops: CDR1 SGHKS, CDR2 YYEKEE (reference sequence). DNA for the CDR3: TGTGCCAGCAGCTCGCCTTGGGGAGATACGCAGTATTTT. Translation gives CASSSPWGDTQYF. The full variable domain, completed using reference TRBV5-5 and TRBJ2-3, is DAGVTQSPTHLIKTRGQQVTLRCSPISGHKSVSWYQQVLGQGPQFIFQYYEKEERGRGNFPDRFSARQFPNYSSELNVNALLLGDSALYLCASSSPWGDTQYFGPGTRLTVL.